This entry features one T cell receptor (beta chain) sequence. No antigen is known for it. Per-base quality was not reported, and no clone a single base away is much larger than it. This same CDR3 is encoded by further DNA sequences in the sample. Whole blood was collected in K2EDTA tubes by collaborating institutions according to the institutions' own protocols. For TCRbeta analysis, collaborators shipped samples in one of three forms: frozen whole blood, isolated PBMCs, or DNA extracted from either of those sample types. The record originates from a study of blood T cell repertoires in COVID-19 (dated by TCRdb to the early 2020s). With respect to the entire study: Samples from collaborators originated in the United States, Italy and Spain and spanned both the acute and convalescent phases of COVID-19. The material from the prospective study consisted of cDNA or gDNA derived from T cells, B-cell-depleted T cells, or PBMCs. The dataset comprised deeply sampled blood TCRbeta repertoires from subjects exposed to, actively infected with, or recovered from COVID-19. The repertoires were made available in a free public database intended to serve as a resource for research on the immune response to SARS-CoV-2. Samples were obtained from the ongoing ImmuneRACE study (first 160 participants) and from about 1,300 subjects provided by 6 global collaborators. A de-identified subject ID, COVID-19 status, age in years and sex were almost always included in the sample metadata. HLA class I and class II types, where available, came from metadata supplied by the sample provider rather than from assay-based typing.

The CDR3, from cysteine to phenylalanine, totals 13 residues. CDR3 DNA only is kept here, 39 bases in frame from base 1. Reading the germline V gene (reference sequence) gives CDR1 LNHDA and CDR2 SQIVND. V is cut by 3 bases and J by 7 bases, and the space between the germline ends is 10 bases. TCRbeta CDR3 regions were amplified from genomic DNA using the immunoSEQ Assay, a bias-controlled multiplex PCR. The source study handled its data this way. The number of nucleated cells in each sample was estimated by amplification of reference gene primers within the assay. To quantify the absolute abundance of each unique TCRbeta CDR3 rearrangement, sequence reads were collapsed and filtered. For each sample, productive Simpson clonality was calculated as the square root of Simpson's diversity index across productive rearrangements. TCRdb holds this immuneACCESS table with in-frame rearrangements only. Some clones are missing; in checked studies, unresolved V genes explain under half, and the rest has no known cause. V and J calls plus clone size are reproduced from that table; the DNA served to infer D and trimming. For this sample there are tens of thousands of clones; 89% appear just once. About 5.2% of the sample is in the top ten clones.

What the work shows at the level of the full study, not this receptor alone: The amount of clinical and demographic metadata varied by source and participant and was provided uncurated.

The chain couples TRBV19 to TRBJ1-5; D gene: possibly TRBD1, on 6 matching bases. The receptor comes from a woman of 80 years or more with active COVID-19. Sequencing used peripheral blood. The DNA sequence reads TGTGCCAGTAGTATCGGGGGGGCCCAGCCCCAGCATTTT. Translated, this is CASSIGGAQPQHF.